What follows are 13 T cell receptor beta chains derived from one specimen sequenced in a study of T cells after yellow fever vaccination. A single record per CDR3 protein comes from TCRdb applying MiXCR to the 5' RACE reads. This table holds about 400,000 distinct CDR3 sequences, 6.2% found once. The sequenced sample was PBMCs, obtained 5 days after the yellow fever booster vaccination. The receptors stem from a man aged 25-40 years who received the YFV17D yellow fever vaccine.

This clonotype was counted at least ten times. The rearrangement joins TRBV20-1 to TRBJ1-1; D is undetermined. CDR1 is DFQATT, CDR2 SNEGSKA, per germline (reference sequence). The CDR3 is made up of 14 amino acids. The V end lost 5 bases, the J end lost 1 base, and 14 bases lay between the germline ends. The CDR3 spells CSAAAGSTNTEAFF. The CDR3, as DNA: TGCAGTGCTGCGGCAGGCTCGACGAACACTGAAGCTTTCTTT.

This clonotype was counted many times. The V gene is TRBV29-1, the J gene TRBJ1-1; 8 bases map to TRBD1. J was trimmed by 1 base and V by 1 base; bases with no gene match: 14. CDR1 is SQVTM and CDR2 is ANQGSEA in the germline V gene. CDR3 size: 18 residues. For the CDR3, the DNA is TGCAGCGTTGAAGCCTCAGGGGGCGCAACCGGTCCGAACACTGAAGCTTTCTTT. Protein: CSVEASGGATGPNTEAFF.

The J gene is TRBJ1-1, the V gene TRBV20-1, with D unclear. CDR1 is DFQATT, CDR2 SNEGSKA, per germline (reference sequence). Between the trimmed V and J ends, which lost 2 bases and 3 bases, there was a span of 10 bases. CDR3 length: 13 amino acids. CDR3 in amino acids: CSARIRYYTEAFF. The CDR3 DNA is TGCAGTGCTAGAATCCGATACTACACTGAAGCTTTCTTT.

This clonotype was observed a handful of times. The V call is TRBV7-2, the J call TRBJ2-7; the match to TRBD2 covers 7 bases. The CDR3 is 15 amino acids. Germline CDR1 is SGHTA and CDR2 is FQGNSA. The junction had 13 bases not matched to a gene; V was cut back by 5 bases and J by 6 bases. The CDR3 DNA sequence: TGTGCCAGCAGCCCCCGGCGGGAGTCGACCAGCGAGCAGTACTTC. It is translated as CASSPRRESTSEQYF.

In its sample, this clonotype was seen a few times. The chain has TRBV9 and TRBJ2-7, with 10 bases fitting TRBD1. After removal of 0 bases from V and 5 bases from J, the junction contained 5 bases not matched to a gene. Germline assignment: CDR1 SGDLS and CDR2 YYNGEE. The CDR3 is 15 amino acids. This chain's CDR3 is CASSVETGGIDEQYF. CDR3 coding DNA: TGTGCCAGCAGCGTAGAGACAGGGGGCATCGACGAGCAGTACTTC. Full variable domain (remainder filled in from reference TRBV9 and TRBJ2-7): DSGVTQTPKHLITATGQRVTLRCSPRSGDLSVYWYQQSLDQGLQFLIQYYNGEERAKGNILERFSAQQFPDLHSELNLSSLELGDSALYFCASSVETGGIDEQYFGPGTRLTVT.

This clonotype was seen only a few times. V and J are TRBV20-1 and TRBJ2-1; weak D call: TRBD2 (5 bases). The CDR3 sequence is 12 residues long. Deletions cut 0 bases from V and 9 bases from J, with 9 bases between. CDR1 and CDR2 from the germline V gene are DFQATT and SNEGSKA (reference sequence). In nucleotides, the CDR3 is TGCAGTGCTAGAGATCTAGCTAGTGAGCAGTTCTTC. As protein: CSARDLASEQFF.

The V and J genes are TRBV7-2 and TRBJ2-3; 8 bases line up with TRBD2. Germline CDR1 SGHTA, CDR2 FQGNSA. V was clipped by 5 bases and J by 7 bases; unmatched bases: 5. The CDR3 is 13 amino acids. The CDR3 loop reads CASSTVAGNTQYF. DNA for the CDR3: TGTGCCAGCAGCACCGTAGCGGGGAATACGCAGTATTTT.

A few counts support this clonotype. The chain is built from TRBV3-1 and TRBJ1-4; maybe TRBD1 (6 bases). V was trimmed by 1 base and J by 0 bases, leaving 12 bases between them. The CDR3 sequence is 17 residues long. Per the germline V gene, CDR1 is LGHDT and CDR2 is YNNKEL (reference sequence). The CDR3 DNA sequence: TGTGCCAGCAGCCAAGGGGGGACACCTTCAACTAATGAAAAACTGTTTTTT. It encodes CASSQGGTPSTNEKLFF.

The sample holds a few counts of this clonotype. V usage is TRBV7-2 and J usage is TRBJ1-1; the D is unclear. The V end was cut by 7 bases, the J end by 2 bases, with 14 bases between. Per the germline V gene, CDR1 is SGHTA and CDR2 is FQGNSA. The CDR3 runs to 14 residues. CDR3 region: CASTLSHLNTEAFF. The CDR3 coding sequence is TGTGCCAGCACCCTCTCCCACCTAAACACTGAAGCTTTCTTT.

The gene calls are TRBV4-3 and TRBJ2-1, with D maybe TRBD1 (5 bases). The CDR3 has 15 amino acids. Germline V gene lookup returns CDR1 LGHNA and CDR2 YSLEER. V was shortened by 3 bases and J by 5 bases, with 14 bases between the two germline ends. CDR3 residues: CASSQAIWGNNEQFF. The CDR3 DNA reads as TGCGCCAGCAGCCAGGCCATTTGGGGCAACAATGAGCAGTTCTTC.

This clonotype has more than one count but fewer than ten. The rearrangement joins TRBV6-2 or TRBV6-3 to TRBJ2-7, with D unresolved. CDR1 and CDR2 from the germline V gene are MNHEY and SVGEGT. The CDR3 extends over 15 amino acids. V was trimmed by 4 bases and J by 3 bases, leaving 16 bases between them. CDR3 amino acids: CASSWSDGLYYEQYF. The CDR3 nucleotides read TGTGCCAGCAGTTGGTCGGACGGTCTGTACTACGAGCAGTACTTC.

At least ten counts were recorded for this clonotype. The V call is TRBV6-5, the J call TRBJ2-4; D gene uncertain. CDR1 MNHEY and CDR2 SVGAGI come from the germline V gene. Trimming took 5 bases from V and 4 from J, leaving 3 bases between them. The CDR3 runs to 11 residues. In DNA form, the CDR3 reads TGTGCCAGCAGTACTAAAAACATTCAGTACTTC. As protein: CASSTKNIQYF.

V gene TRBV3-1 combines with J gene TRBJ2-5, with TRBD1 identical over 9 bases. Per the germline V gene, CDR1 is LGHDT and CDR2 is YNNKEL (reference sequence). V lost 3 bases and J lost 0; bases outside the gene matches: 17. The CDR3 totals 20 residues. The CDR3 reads CASSHMVDNPGQGNQETQYF. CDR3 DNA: TGTGCCAGCAGCCATATGGTGGACAATCCGGGACAGGGTAACCAAGAGACCCAGTACTTC.